Presented here are 8 T cell receptor beta chains from one specimen sequenced in a study of blood T cell repertoires in COVID-19. Produced via immunoSEQ multiplex PCR; TCRdb's table is partial and in-frame only. The sample includes about 250,000 clones, 80% to 90% of them seen just once. Specimen: peripheral blood. The source of these receptors is a woman in her thirties or forties who had recovered from COVID-19.

The chain recombines TRBV25-1 with TRBJ2-7; the D gene is possibly TRBD2 (6 bases). The CDR3 is 15 amino acids. V was trimmed by 1 base and J by 6 bases, leaving 16 bases between them. Germline CDR1 and CDR2: MGHDK and SYGVNS. In nucleotides, the CDR3 is TGTGCCAGCAGTGAATTGGAGGGCAGGATGGGCGAGCAGTACTTC. Residues: CASSELEGRMGEQYF.

The chain is built from TRBV19 and TRBJ1-5; D call uncertain. This CDR3 contains 12 residues. Trimming left V 1 base short and J 10 bases short, with 8 bases between. CDR1 and CDR2 (germline): LNHDA, SQIVND (reference sequence). Here the CDR3 reads CASSIGTGPQHF. The DNA of the CDR3 is TGTGCCAGTAGTATAGGTACGGGACCCCAGCATTTT.

This chain links TRBV11-2 with TRBJ2-7; tentatively, D is TRBD1 (5 bases). Germline loops: CDR1 SGHAT, CDR2 FQNNGV. The V end was cut by 3 bases, the J end by 1 base, with 10 bases between. The CDR3 extends over 14 amino acids. The CDR3 loop reads CASSLGPGSYEQYV. The CDR3 DNA is TGTGCCAGCAGCTTGGGGCCAGGTTCCTACGAGCAGTACGTC.

The chain is built from TRBV14 and TRBJ1-6; the D is unclear. The CDR3 sequence is 12 residues long. Between the trimmed V and J ends, which lost 1 base and 10 bases, there was a span of 5 bases. Germline CDR1 and CDR2: SGHDN and FVKESK. This CDR3 is CASSQAQSPLHF. CDR3 in DNA: TGTGCCAGCAGCCAAGCCCAATCACCCCTCCACTTT.

The V call is TRBV27, the J call TRBJ1-1; D call uncertain. Germline V gene data show CDR1 as MNHEY and CDR2 as SMNVEV (reference sequence). The CDR3 covers 15 residues. V dropped 0 bases and J dropped 1 base, with 9 bases sitting between them. The CDR3 spells CASSLSVRANTEAFF. Written as DNA, the CDR3 is TGTGCCAGCAGTTTATCGGTCCGAGCGAACACTGAAGCTTTCTTT.

This chain connects TRBV11-2 to TRBJ1-2; 7 nucleotides line up with TRBD1. The CDR3 is 14 amino acids. The germline V gene has CDR1 SGHAT and CDR2 FQNNGV. V gave up 8 bases and J gave up 8 bases; unmatched junction bases: 14. The CDR3 region is CASATRTGVLGYTF. In DNA form, the CDR3 reads TGTGCCAGCGCAACTAGAACAGGGGTCTTGGGCTACACCTTC.

The table lists this clone with a few counts. The V gene is TRBV6-5, the J gene TRBJ2-7; 9 bases map to TRBD2. Per germline, CDR1 MNHEY and CDR2 SVGAGI. Trimming removed 8 bases from V and 3 bases from J; junction bases left unmatched: 5. The CDR3 is 13 amino acids. The CDR3 DNA reads TGTGCCAGCGGGTCTAGCGGGGTCTACGAGCAGTACTTC. This gives the protein CASGSSGVYEQYF.

V is TRBV7-7 and J is TRBJ2-3; possible D gene TRBD2, 7 bases. V shed 5 bases and J shed 2 bases, with 26 bases lying between them. This CDR3 is 19 amino acids long. Germline CDR1 SSHAT, CDR2 FNYEAQ (reference sequence). CDR3 DNA: TGTGCCAGCAGCCCATTCCCGTCCGTAGGGGAGGGGGACACAGATACGCAGTATTTT. Translation gives CASSPFPSVGEGDTDTQYF.